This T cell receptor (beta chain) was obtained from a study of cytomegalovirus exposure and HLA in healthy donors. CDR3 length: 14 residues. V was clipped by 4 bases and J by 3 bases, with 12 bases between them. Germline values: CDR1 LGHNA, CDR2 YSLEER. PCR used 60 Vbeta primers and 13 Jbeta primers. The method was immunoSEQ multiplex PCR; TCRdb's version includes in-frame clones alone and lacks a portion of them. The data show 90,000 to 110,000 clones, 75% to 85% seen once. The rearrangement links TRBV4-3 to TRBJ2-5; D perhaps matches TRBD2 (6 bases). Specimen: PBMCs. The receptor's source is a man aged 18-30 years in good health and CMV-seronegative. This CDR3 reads CASSPREREETQYF. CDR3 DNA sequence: TGCGCCAGCAGCCCCCGGGAGCGGGAAGAGACCCAGTACTTC.